One and the same sample provided the 16 T cell receptor beta chains below, sequenced in a study of Tregs in tolerant kidney transplant recipients (dated by TCRdb to the late 2010s). Library generation was performed with the immunoSEQ multiplex PCR assay. In TCRdb, the immuneACCESS table is reduced to in-frame sequences with V and J assigned. These tables do not hold every clone; where another copy was compared, an unresolved V gene accounts for under half, and the others remain unexplained. This sample has roughly 66,000 clones in its table, and 80% to 95% of those were observed once. The ten largest clones take up about a tenth of the sample. The intended sense of this specimen's time point label: blood sample drawn before combined kidney and bone marrow transplant. The sample was CD8+ T cells from blood, taken before the transplant. The receptor set was obtained from a human donor who received a combined kidney and bone marrow transplant.

The chain uses TRBV29-1 and TRBJ2-2; the match to TRBD1 covers 7 bases. CDR3 length equals 14 residues. V shed 0 bases, J shed 5 bases, and the junction held 3 bases outside the gene matches. CDR1 is SQVTM and CDR2 is ANQGSEA in the germline V gene. The CDR3 sequence is CSVEDPTGTGELFF. The CDR3 DNA is TGCAGCGTTGAAGATCCGACAGGGACCGGGGAGCTGTTTTTT.

This chain links TRBV27 with TRBJ2-1; no definite D call. V was shortened by 2 bases and J by 0 bases, with 8 bases between the two germline ends. This CDR3 is 15 amino acids long. Germline V CDR1 and CDR2: MNHEY, SMNVEV (reference sequence). The CDR3 is CASSLRLSSYNEQFF. The DNA of the CDR3 is TGTGCCAGCAGTTTACGACTCAGCTCCTACAATGAGCAGTTCTTC.

J is TRBJ1-5 and V is TRBV19; D uncertain. This CDR3 is built from 15 residues. V was clipped by 1 base and J by 6 bases, with 13 bases between them. From germline, CDR1 is LNHDA and CDR2 SQIVND (reference sequence). As DNA, the CDR3 is TGTGCCAGTAGTATAGGGTCCCGGGGTCTTCAGCCCCAGCATTTT. Translating it yields CASSIGSRGLQPQHF.

This chain uses TRBV15 with TRBJ2-1, with D possibly being TRBD1 (7 bases). Germline loops: CDR1 LNHNV, CDR2 YYDKDF (reference sequence). V lost 0 bases and J 4 bases, leaving 16 bases between the germline ends. CDR3 length: 17 amino acids. CDR3 in amino acids: CATSRDQGGNLYNEQFF. CDR3 bases: TGTGCCACCAGCAGAGATCAGGGGGGCAACCTATACAATGAGCAGTTCTTC.

The CDR3 nucleotides are TGTGCCAGCGGGCCGGGGGGGGGCTCCTACAATGAGCAGTTCTTC. This encodes CASGPGGGSYNEQFF. The chain has TRBV7-9 and TRBJ2-1, with 8 bases aligning to TRBD2. The CDR3 extends over 15 amino acids. The J segment lost 0 bases and the V segment lost 8 bases, leaving 6 bases of the junction unmatched. Germline CDR1 is SEHNR and CDR2 is FQNEAQ (reference sequence).

The rearrangement joins TRBV11-2 to TRBJ2-7, with D maybe TRBD1 (6 bases). The CDR3 sequence is 14 residues long. V shed 0 bases and J shed 3 bases, with 9 bases lying between them. Germline-derived CDR1 and CDR2 are SGHAT and FQNNGV. This CDR3 is CASSLDQGFYEQYF. CDR3 nucleotides: TGTGCCAGCAGCTTAGATCAGGGGTTCTACGAGCAGTACTTC. Full variable domain (remainder filled in from reference TRBV11-2 and TRBJ2-7): EAGVAQSPRYKIIEKRQSVAFWCNPISGHATLYWYQQILGQGPKLLIQFQNNGVVDDSQLPKDRFSAERLKGVDSTLKIQPAKLEDSAVYLCASSLDQGFYEQYFGPGTRLTVT.

The genes are TRBV9 and TRBJ2-7; no firm D call. Germline CDR1 and CDR2: SGDLS and YYNGEE. V dropped 0 bases and J dropped 1 base, with 8 bases sitting between them. The CDR3 has 14 residues. The CDR3: CASSVEAVSYEQYF. For the CDR3, the DNA is TGTGCCAGCAGCGTAGAGGCGGTATCCTACGAGCAGTACTTC.

The rearrangement links TRBV6-5 to TRBJ1-2, with a weak D call TRBD1 (6 bases). CDR1 and CDR2 (germline): MNHEY, SVGAGI. The CDR3 is made up of 14 amino acids. Trimming removed 4 bases from V and 3 bases from J, with 12 bases in between. This chain's CDR3 is CASSSPDSYYGYTF. CDR3 coding DNA: TGTGCCAGCAGTTCCCCGGACAGTTACTATGGCTACACCTTC.

As to this clone: Compared with germline, one end of the junction differs, possibly owing to a read error. CDR3 residues: CASRLDPGLASYEQYF. The CDR3 DNA reads TGTGCCAGCAGATTAGACCCGGGACTAGCCTCGTACGAGCAGTACTTC. The chain is built from TRBV7-8 and TRBJ2-7, with 9 bases identical to TRBD2. The CDR3 has 16 amino acids. Looked up from germline, CDR1 is SGHVS and CDR2 is FQNEAQ.

This chain uses TRBV6-5 with TRBJ2-1, with D possibly matching TRBD1 (6 bases). This CDR3 comprises 16 residues. The germline V and J ends were trimmed by 3 bases and 0 bases, with 12 bases remaining between them. The germline V gene has CDR1 MNHEY and CDR2 SVGAGI. The DNA of the CDR3 is TGTGCCAGCAGTTATTACCAGGGGAGCTCCTACAATGAGCAGTTCTTC. Its protein product is CASSYYQGSSYNEQFF.

The chain couples TRBV2 to TRBJ1-2; no firm D call. Deletions cut 6 bases from V and 10 bases from J, with 12 bases between. Germline lookup yields CDR1 SNHLY and CDR2 FYNNEI. This CDR3 contains 11 residues. The DNA for the CDR3 is TGTGCCAGCAGCCCCTCGGGGTCCTACACCTTC. Amino acids: CASSPSGSYTF. Variable domain in full (rest from reference TRBV2 and TRBJ1-2): EPEVTQTPSHQVTQMGQEVILRCVPISNHLYFYWYRQILGQKVEFLVSFYNNEISEKSEIFDDQFSVERPDGSNFTLKIRSTKLEDSAMYFCASSPSGSYTFGSGTRLTVV.

The rearrangement joins TRBV9 to TRBJ1-1; no clear D. Germline V gene lookup returns CDR1 SGDLS and CDR2 YYNGEE. This CDR3 has 14 amino acids. Trimming took off 0 bases at V and 1 base at J, with 7 bases between the two ends. The CDR3: CASSVVSGNTEAFF. CDR3 in DNA: TGTGCCAGCAGCGTAGTTTCGGGGAACACTGAAGCTTTCTTT. Based on the CDR3 plus reference TRBV9 and TRBJ1-1, the full variable domain is DSGVTQTPKHLITATGQRVTLRCSPRSGDLSVYWYQQSLDQGLQFLIQYYNGEERAKGNILERFSAQQFPDLHSELNLSSLELGDSALYFCASSVVSGNTEAFFGQGTRLTVV.

The chain has TRBV11-3 and TRBJ1-2; 7 nucleotides align to TRBD1. The V segment lost 5 bases and the J segment 8 bases; nucleotides outside the gene matches: 14. The CDR3 loop spans 15 amino acids. Germline V gene sequence: CDR1 SGHNT, CDR2 YENEEA. Here the CDR3 DNA reads TGTGCCAGCAGCCCTTCACCCGACAGGGTGGCCGGCTACACCTTC. This sequence encodes CASSPSPDRVAGYTF.

The chain joins TRBV2 to TRBJ2-3; D ambiguous. V was cut by 2 bases and J by 3 bases, with 12 bases left in between. Germline loops: CDR1 SNHLY, CDR2 FYNNEI. The CDR3 has 15 residues. The CDR3 sequence: CASSESPGSTDTQYF. CDR3 nucleotides: TGTGCCAGCAGTGAAAGCCCCGGGTCGACAGATACGCAGTATTTT.

This chain joins TRBV6-5 and TRBJ2-3, with no clear D. V dropped 5 bases and J dropped 4 bases, with 7 bases sitting between them. This CDR3 is built from 12 residues. Germline-derived CDR1 and CDR2 are MNHEY and SVGAGI. The CDR3 sequence is CASSNTADTQYF. The CDR3 DNA reads as TGTGCCAGCAGTAATACAGCAGATACGCAGTATTTT.

The genes are TRBV6-4 and TRBJ2-1, with D tentatively TRBD2 (6 bases). This CDR3 contains 14 residues. Germline V gene sequence: CDR1 MRHNA, CDR2 SNTAGT. Trimming removed 6 bases from V and 6 bases from J, with 15 bases in between. As DNA, the CDR3 is TGTGCCAGCAGGCCGGGACTCCCCTCCAATGAGCAGTTCTTC. Amino acids: CASRPGLPSNEQFF.